One sample yielded the 20 T cell receptor beta chains listed below, sequenced in a study of CD8+CD57+ T cells in acquired aplastic anemia. Profiles of TCR beta VDJ and CDR3 were generated from a genomic DNA template. TCRdb re-analysed the reads in MiXCR, keeping a single row per CDR3 protein. The repertoire holds about 160,000 distinct CDR3 sequences, 40% to 60% seen once, with over 25% in the top ten. Only patients with CD8+CD57+ cell expansion on flow cytometry were chosen for sequencing. Sequenced material: sorted CD4+, CD8+, or CD8+CD57+ T cells (not recorded which) from PBMCs. Receptors were obtained from a human donor with aplastic anemia.

The V call is TRBV29-1, the J call TRBJ2-3, with 8 bases fitting TRBD2. Trimming at V came to 4 bases and at J to 4 bases, leaving 1 base not matched to a gene. The germline V gene encodes CDR1 SQVTM and CDR2 ANQGSEA. This CDR3 region has 12 residues. The CDR3 loop reads CSVAGGADTQYF. The CDR3 DNA is TGCAGCGTTGCGGGGGGGGCAGATACGCAGTATTTT.

The chain joins TRBV3-1 to TRBJ2-3; TRBD2 aligns across 8 bases. The CDR3 is made up of 15 amino acids. Germline CDR1 reads LGHDT; CDR2 reads YNNKEL (reference sequence). The V segment lost 4 bases and the J segment 1 base; nucleotides outside the gene matches: 4. CDR3 residues: CASSLIGGGTDTQYF. In DNA, the CDR3 is TGTGCCAGCAGCCTCATCGGGGGGGGCACAGATACGCAGTATTTT.

This rearrangement joins TRBV24-1 to TRBJ1-2; no clear D gene. V was trimmed by 3 bases and J by 8 bases, leaving 18 bases between them. The germline gives CDR1 KGHDR, CDR2 SFDVKD. The CDR3 is made up of 15 amino acids. CDR3 sequence: CATSDPLRGGWGYTF. As DNA, the CDR3 is TGTGCCACCAGTGATCCCCTCCGGGGAGGGTGGGGCTACACCTTC.

This clonotype was observed a handful of times. This CDR3 is CAWSVNPDEQYF. CDR3 bases: TGTGCCTGGAGTGTAAATCCTGACGAGCAGTACTTC. V and J are TRBV30 and TRBJ2-7, with D unresolved. Germline lookup yields CDR1 GTSNPN and CDR2 SVGIG (reference sequence). V lost 0 bases and J 5 bases, leaving 8 bases between the germline ends. This CDR3 is 12 amino acids long.

This clonotype was observed a few times. The genes are TRBV30 and TRBJ1-1; D not resolved. Germline V lookup: CDR1 GTSNPN, CDR2 SVGIG (reference sequence). The length of the CDR3 is 13 residues. V was pared by 6 bases and J by 6 bases, with 17 bases between. The CDR3 is CACSIWDLAEAFF. Here the CDR3 DNA reads TGTGCCTGCTCAATTTGGGATCTTGCTGAAGCTTTCTTT.

This clonotype came up a few times. V gene TRBV27 combines with J gene TRBJ2-2, with TRBD1 as a possible D gene (5 bases). Trimming removed 6 bases at V and 4 bases at J, with 9 bases between. Germline-derived CDR1 and CDR2 are MNHEY and SMNVEV (reference sequence). This CDR3 has 13 amino acids. The CDR3 reads CASSLTATGELFF. CDR3 nucleotides: TGTGCCAGCAGCCTGACAGCCACCGGGGAGCTGTTTTTT.

This clonotype came up a few times. The chain joins TRBV3-1 to TRBJ2-7; D is uncertain. Trimming took 0 bases from V and 2 from J, leaving 11 bases between them. The CDR3 consists of 15 residues. Germline values: CDR1 LGHDT, CDR2 YNNKEL (reference sequence). CDR3 sequence reads: CASSQDIGFTYEQYF. CDR3 sequence (DNA): TGTGCCAGCAGCCAAGATATAGGATTTACCTACGAGCAGTACTTC.

Notes on this clonotype: Possible read error: a much larger clone is one base away. The V gene is TRBV20-1, the J gene TRBJ1-2; 12 bases map to TRBD1. Germline V gives CDR1 DFQATT, CDR2 SNEGSKA (reference sequence). Trimming removed 5 bases from V and 3 bases from J; junction bases left unmatched: 7. The CDR3 consists of 15 residues. In nucleotides, the CDR3 is TGCAGTGCTCCGGGACAGGGGGCTAATCACTATGGCTACACCTTC. It is translated as CSAPGQGANHYGYTF.

The rearrangement joins TRBV5-8 to TRBJ2-7, with TRBD1 matching over 10 bases. CDR1 is SGHTS, CDR2 YDEGEE, per germline. The V gene end was trimmed by 5 bases and the J gene end by 3 bases; junction bases not matched to a gene: 5. The CDR3 totals 14 residues. The CDR3 DNA reads as TGTGCCAGCAGTGCCGGACAGGGGGGCTACGAGCAGTACTTC. Its protein is CASSAGQGGYEQYF.

This clonotype was counted between two and nine times. The rearrangement joins TRBV11-1 to TRBJ2-7; 8 bases match TRBD2. The CDR3 loop spans 19 amino acids. Germline V gene sequence: CDR1 SGHAT, CDR2 FQDESV (reference sequence). Trimming removed 4 bases from V and 0 bases from J; junction bases left unmatched: 17. The CDR3 loop reads CASSSGPETSDRSSYEQYF. CDR3 nucleotides: TGTGCCAGCAGCTCTGGCCCCGAGACTAGCGACAGGAGCTCCTACGAGCAGTACTTC.

This clonotype was seen ten or more times. The rearrangement uses TRBV24-1 and TRBJ1-2; a weak D match, TRBD1 (5 bases). Trimming shortened V by 0 bases and J by 6 bases, and 7 bases separated the two germline ends. The length of the CDR3 is 13 residues. CDR1 is KGHDR and CDR2 is SFDVKD in the germline V gene. Here the CDR3 DNA reads TGTGCCACCAGTGATTTGAGGACAAATGGCTACACCTTC. Protein sequence: CATSDLRTNGYTF.

This clonotype has a count of ten or more. V and J are TRBV7-9 and TRBJ1-2; tentatively, D is TRBD1 (6 bases). This CDR3 spans 14 amino acids. Between the trimmed V and J ends, which lost 4 bases and 4 bases, there was a span of 13 bases. The germline gives CDR1 SEHNR, CDR2 FQNEAQ (reference sequence). CDR3 sequence: CASSSVDRLYGYTF. In nucleotides, the CDR3 is TGTGCCAGCAGCTCCGTGGACAGACTCTATGGCTACACCTTC.

This clonotype was counted a single time. The chain employs TRBV10-3 and TRBJ2-3; tentative D call: TRBD2 (7 bases). The V end lost 4 bases, the J end lost 0 bases, and 14 bases lay between the germline ends. From germline, CDR1 is ENHRY and CDR2 SYGVKD. The CDR3 is 16 residues long. The CDR3 is CAISGRGGTSTDTQYF. The CDR3 nucleotides are TGTGCCATCAGTGGGAGGGGGGGCACCAGCACAGATACGCAGTATTTT.

There are many counts of this clonotype. The chain employs TRBV12-3 or TRBV12-4 and TRBJ2-3; no definite D call. This CDR3 is built from 15 residues. Trimming shortened V by 2 bases and J by 1 base, and 10 bases separated the two germline ends. The CDR3 bases are TGTGCCAGCAGTTTAAGCCCCGGCGGCACAGATACGCAGTATTTT. It translates to CASSLSPGGTDTQYF.

The chain recombines TRBV7-3 with TRBJ2-7; D unclear. This CDR3 comprises 14 residues. In germline, CDR1 is SGHTA, CDR2 FQGTGA. Trimming pared 2 bases from V and 3 bases from J, leaving 11 bases between. Written as DNA, the CDR3 is TGTGCCAGCAGCTTAGTACTGGCGAGCTACGAGCAGTACTTC. It specifies CASSLVLASYEQYF. Based on the CDR3 plus reference TRBV7-3 and TRBJ2-7, the full variable domain is GAGVSQTPSNKVTEKGKYVELRCDPISGHTALYWYRQSLGQGPEFLIYFQGTGAADDSGLPNDRFFAVRPEGSVSTLKIQRTERGDSAVYLCASSLVLASYEQYFGPGTRLTVT.

Within the sample, this clonotype is medium-sized. The V gene is TRBV5-6, the J gene TRBJ2-7, with D hard to call. CDR3 length equals 14 residues. The germline V gene has CDR1 SGHDT and CDR2 YYEEEE. The ends were cut back, 1 base at V and 2 bases at J, with 10 bases in the middle. CDR3 nucleotide sequence: TGTGCCAGCAGCTTGCGTGAGTCTGCCTACGAGCAGTACTTC. Amino acid sequence: CASSLRESAYEQYF. The complete variable domain, with remaining parts taken from reference TRBV5-6 and TRBJ2-7, reads DAGVTQSPTHLIKTRGQQVTLRCSPKSGHDTVSWYQQALGQGPQFIFQYYEEEERQRGNFPDRFSGHQFPNYSSELNVNALLLGDSALYLCASSLRESAYEQYFGPGTRLTVT.

This clonotype came up a few times. J is TRBJ1-5 and V is TRBV25-1; unclear D gene. CDR1 is MGHDK, CDR2 SYGVNS, per germline. The CDR3 contains 17 residues. The germline V and J ends were trimmed by 7 bases and 4 bases, with 23 bases remaining between them. CDR3 protein: CASTTPWSPSTNQPQHF. The CDR3 bases are TGTGCCAGCACCACCCCGTGGTCCCCATCTACAAATCAGCCCCAGCATTTT.

The chain recombines TRBV2 with TRBJ2-5, with TRBD2 identical over 7 bases. Trimming took 10 bases from V and 4 from J; bases not matched to a gene: 6. Germline V gene sequence: CDR1 SNHLY, CDR2 FYNNEI. This CDR3 contains 12 residues. The CDR3 is CATRLALETQYF. The CDR3 coding sequence is TGTGCCACCAGACTAGCACTAGAGACCCAGTACTTC.

This clonotype was found a few times. This chain connects TRBV7-8 to TRBJ1-6; D gene uncertain. Trimming took 3 bases from V and 16 from J, leaving 16 bases between them. The CDR3 totals 13 residues. The germline gives CDR1 SGHVS, CDR2 FQNEAQ. The CDR3 loop reads CASSLEGVGKLHF. The CDR3, as DNA: TGTGCCAGCAGCTTGGAAGGAGTTGGTAAACTCCACTTT. The complete variable domain, with remaining parts taken from reference TRBV7-8 and TRBJ1-6, reads GAGVSQSPRYKVAKRGQDVALRCDPISGHVSLFWYQQALGQGPEFLTYFQNEAQLDKSGLPSDRFFAERPEGSVSTLKIQRTQQEDSAVYLCASSLEGVGKLHFGNGTRLTVT.

V usage is TRBV18 and J usage is TRBJ1-5; D ambiguous. This CDR3 is built from 15 residues. Trimming cost V 2 bases and J 1 base, with 9 bases left between them. The V gene's germline CDR1 is KGHSH and CDR2 LQKENI. CDR3 sequence (DNA): TGTGCCAGCTCACCAGAGGGATGGAGCAATCAGCCCCAGCATTTT. Protein: CASSPEGWSNQPQHF.